The TCR beta chain described here comes from a study of blood T cell repertoires in COVID-19. Adults between roughly 18 and 95 years of age took part from 20 to 25 US areas. Only in-frame clones appear in the TCRdb table, and some are missing; sequencing was by immunoSEQ multiplex PCR. The sample shows about 120,000 clones, around 84% of them seen only once. V was pared by 7 bases and J by 1 base, with 4 bases of the junction left unmatched. Germline lookup yields CDR1 SQVTM and CDR2 ANQGSEA. The CDR3 has 13 amino acids. The sequenced sample consisted of PBMCs or T cells enriched from blood (not recorded which). The chain employs TRBV29-1 and TRBJ1-1; TRBD1 matches at 9 bases. This clonotype was sampled from a woman aged 25 to 39 who had recovered from COVID-19. The CDR3 coding sequence is TGCAGCGCCGGACAGGGGTCGAACACTGAAGCTTTCTTT. It is translated as CSAGQGSNTEAFF.